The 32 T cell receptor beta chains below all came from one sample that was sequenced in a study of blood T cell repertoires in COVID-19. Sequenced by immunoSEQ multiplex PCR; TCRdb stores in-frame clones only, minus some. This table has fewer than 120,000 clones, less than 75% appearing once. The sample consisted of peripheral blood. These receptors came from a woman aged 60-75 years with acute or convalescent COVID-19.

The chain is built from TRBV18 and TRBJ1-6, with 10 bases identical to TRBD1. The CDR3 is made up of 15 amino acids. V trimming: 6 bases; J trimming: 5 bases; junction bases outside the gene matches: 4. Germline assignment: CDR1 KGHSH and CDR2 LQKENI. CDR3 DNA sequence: TGTGCCAGCTCTGGGACAGGGGCAAATAATTCACCCCTCCACTTT. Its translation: CASSGTGANNSPLHF.

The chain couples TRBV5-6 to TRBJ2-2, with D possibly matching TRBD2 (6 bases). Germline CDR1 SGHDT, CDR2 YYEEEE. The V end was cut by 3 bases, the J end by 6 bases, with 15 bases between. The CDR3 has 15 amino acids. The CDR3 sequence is CASSSGELAAGELFF. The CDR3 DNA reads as TGTGCCAGCAGCTCGGGGGAACTAGCAGCCGGGGAGCTGTTTTTT.

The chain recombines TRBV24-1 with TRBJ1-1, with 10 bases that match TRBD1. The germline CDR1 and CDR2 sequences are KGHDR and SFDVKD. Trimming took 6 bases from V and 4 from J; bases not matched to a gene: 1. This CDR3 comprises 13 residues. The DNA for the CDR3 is TGTGCCACCAGTAGGACAGGGGGCACTGAAGCTTTCTTT. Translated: CATSRTGGTEAFF.

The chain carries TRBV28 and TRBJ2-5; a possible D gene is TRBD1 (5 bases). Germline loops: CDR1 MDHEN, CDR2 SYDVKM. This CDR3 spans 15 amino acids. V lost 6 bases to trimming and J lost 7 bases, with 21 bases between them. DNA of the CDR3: TGTGCCAGCAGCCTTAGGGGTAGTACGCTCACGACCCAGTACTTC. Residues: CASSLRGSTLTTQYF.

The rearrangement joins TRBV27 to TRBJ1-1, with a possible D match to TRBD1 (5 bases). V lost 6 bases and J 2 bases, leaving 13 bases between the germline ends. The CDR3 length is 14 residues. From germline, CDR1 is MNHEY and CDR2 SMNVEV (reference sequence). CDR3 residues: CASRTGGSNTEAFF. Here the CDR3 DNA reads TGTGCCAGCAGAACAGGTGGTTCAAACACTGAAGCTTTCTTT.

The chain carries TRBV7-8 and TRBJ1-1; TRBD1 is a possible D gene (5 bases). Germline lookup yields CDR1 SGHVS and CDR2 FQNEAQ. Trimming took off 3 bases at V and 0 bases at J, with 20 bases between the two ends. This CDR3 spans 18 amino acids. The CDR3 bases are TGTGCCAGCAGCTTTACCCGGGGGGTACAGCGGCTGAACACTGAAGCTTTCTTT. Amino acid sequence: CASSFTRGVQRLNTEAFF.

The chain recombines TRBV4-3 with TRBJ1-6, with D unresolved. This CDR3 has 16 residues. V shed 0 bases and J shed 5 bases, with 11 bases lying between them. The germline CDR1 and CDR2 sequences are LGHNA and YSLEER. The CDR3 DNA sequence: TGCGCCAGCAGCCAAGATAGGGCGGGGAATAATTCACCCCTCCACTTT. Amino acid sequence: CASSQDRAGNNSPLHF.

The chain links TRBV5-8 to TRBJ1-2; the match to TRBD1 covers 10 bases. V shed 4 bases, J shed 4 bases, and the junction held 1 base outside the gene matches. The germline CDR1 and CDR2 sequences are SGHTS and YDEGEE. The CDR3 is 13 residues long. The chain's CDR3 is CASSGTGAYGYTF. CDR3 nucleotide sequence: TGTGCCAGCAGCGGGACAGGGGCCTATGGCTACACCTTC.

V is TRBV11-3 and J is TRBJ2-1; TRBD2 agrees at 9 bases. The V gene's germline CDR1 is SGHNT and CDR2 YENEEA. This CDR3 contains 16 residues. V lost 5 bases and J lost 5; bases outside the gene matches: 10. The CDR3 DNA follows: TGTGCCAGCAGCCCCAGGGGAGCGGGGGGCCACAATGAGCAGTTCTTC. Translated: CASSPRGAGGHNEQFF. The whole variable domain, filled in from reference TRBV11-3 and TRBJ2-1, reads EAGVVQSPRYKIIEKKQPVAFWCNPISGHNTLYWYLQNLGQGPELLIRYENEEAVDDSQLPKDRFSAERLKGVDSTLKIQPAELGDSAVYLCASSPRGAGGHNEQFFGPGTRLTVL.

The CDR3 sequence is CASSYKTVSNQPQHF. CDR3 sequence (DNA): TGTGCCAGCTCCTACAAGACAGTTAGCAATCAGCCCCAGCATTTT. The chain couples TRBV21-1 to TRBJ1-5; the table assigns TRBD1, which was not confirmed against the DNA. TRBV21-1 is listed as a pseudogene. The CDR3 consists of 15 residues.

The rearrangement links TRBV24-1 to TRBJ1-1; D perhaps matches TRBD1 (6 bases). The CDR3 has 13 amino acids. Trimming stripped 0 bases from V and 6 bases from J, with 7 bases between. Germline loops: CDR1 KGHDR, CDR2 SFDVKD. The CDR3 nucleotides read TGTGCCACCAGTGATTTGGCAGGGGCTGAAGCTTTCTTT. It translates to CATSDLAGAEAFF.

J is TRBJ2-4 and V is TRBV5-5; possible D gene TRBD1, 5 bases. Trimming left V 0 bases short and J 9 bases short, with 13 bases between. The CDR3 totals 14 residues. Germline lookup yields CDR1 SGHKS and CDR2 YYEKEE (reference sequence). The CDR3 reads CASSLDRLDGIQYF. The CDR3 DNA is TGTGCCAGCAGCTTGGACAGGTTGGATGGCATTCAGTACTTC.

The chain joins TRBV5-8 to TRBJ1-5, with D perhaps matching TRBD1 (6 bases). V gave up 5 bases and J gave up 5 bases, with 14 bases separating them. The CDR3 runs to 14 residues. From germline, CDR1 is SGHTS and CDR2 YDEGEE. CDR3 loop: CASRQGRWYQPQHF. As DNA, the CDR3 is TGTGCCAGCAGACAGGGACGGTGGTATCAGCCCCAGCATTTT.

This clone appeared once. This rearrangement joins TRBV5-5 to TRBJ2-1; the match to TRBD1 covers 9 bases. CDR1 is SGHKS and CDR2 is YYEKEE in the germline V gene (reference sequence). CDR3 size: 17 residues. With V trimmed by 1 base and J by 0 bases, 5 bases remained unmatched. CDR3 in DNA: TGTGCCAGCAGCTTGTTAGGGACAGGGAGCTCCTACAATGAGCAGTTCTTC. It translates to CASSLLGTGSSYNEQFF.

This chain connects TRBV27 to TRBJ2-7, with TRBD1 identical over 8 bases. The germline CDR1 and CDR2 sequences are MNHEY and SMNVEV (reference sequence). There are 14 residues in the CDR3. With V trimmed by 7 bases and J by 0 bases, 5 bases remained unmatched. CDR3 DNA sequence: TGTGCCAGCAAGGAGGACAGGGACTCCTACGAGCAGTACTTC. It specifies CASKEDRDSYEQYF.

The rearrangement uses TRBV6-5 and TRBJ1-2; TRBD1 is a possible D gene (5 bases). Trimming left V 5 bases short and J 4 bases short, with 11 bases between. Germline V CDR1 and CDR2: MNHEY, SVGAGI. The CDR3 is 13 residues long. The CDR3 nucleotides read TGTGCCAGCAGTCATACAGGAATCTATGGCTACACCTTC. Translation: CASSHTGIYGYTF.

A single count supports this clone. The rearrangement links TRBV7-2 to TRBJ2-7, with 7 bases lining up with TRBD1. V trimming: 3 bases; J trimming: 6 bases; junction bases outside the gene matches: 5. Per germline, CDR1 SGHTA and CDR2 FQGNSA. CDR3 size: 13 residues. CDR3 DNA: TGTGCCAGCAGCTTTGGACAGGCCGGCGAGCAGTACTTC. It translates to CASSFGQAGEQYF.

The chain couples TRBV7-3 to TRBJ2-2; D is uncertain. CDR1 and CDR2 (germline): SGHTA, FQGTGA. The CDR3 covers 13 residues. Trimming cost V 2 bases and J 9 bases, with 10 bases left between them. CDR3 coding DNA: TGTGCCAGCAGCTTACCGGGTAGTAGGGAGCTGTTTTTT. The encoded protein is CASSLPGSRELFF.

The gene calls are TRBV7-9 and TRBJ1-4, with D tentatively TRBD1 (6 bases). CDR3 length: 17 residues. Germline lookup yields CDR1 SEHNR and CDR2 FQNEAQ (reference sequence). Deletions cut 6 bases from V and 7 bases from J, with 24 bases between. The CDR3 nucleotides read TGTGCCAGCAGTCAACCCCCCTACAGGGAAAGAGGTGAAAAACTGTTTTTT. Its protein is CASSQPPYRERGEKLFF.

CDR3 amino acids: CATSWSNTMAGYTF. The CDR3 DNA is TGTGCCACCAGCTGGAGTAACACGATGGCTGGCTACACCTTC. V is TRBV15 and J is TRBJ1-2, with D unclear. The CDR3 is 14 residues long. Germline CDR1 is LNHNV and CDR2 is YYDKDF (reference sequence). The V end was cut by 5 bases, the J end by 7 bases, with 17 bases between.

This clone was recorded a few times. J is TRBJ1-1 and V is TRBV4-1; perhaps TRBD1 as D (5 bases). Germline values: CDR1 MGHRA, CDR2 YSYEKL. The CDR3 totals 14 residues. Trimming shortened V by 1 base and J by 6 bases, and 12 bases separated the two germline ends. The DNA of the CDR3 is TGCGCCAGCAGCCAAGTTCCTAGGGGCCCTGAAGCTTTCTTT. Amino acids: CASSQVPRGPEAFF.

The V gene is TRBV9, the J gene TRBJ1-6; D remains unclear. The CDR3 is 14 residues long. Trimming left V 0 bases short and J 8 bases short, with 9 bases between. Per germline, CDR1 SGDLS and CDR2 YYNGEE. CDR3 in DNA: TGTGCCAGCAGCGTAGACACGTTCGATTCACCCCTCCACTTT. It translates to CASSVDTFDSPLHF.

The CDR3 loop reads CASSRDRGPSGNTIYF. CDR3 DNA: TGTGCCAGCTCACGCGACAGGGGGCCCTCTGGAAACACCATATATTTT. The V and J genes are TRBV18 and TRBJ1-3, with 10 bases that match TRBD1. Per germline, CDR1 KGHSH and CDR2 LQKENI. The CDR3 runs 16 residues. After removal of 4 bases from V and 0 bases from J, the junction contained 3 bases not matched to a gene.

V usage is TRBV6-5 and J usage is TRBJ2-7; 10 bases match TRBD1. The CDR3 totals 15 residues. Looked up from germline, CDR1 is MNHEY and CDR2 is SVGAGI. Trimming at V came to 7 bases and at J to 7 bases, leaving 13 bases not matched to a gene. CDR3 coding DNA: TGTGCCAGCAAGACCGCCGGGACAGGGGCTAATGAGCAGTACTTC. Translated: CASKTAGTGANEQYF.

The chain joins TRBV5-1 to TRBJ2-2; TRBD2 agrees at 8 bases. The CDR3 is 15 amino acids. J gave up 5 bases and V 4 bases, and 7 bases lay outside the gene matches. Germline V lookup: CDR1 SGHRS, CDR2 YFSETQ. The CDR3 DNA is TGCGCCAGCAGCCTAGGACTAGCAGGGACCGGGGAGCTGTTTTTT. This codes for CASSLGLAGTGELFF. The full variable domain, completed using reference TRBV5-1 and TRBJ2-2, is KAGVTQTPRYLIKTRGQQVTLSCSPISGHRSVSWYQQTPGQGLQFLFEYFSETQRNKGNFPGRFSGRQFSNSRSEMNVSTLELGDSALYLCASSLGLAGTGELFFGEGSRLTVL.

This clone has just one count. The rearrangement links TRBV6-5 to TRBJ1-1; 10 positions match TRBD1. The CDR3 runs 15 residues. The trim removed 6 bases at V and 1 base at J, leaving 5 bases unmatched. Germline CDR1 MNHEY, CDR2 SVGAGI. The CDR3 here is CASRRQGASNTEAFF. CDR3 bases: TGTGCCAGCAGAAGACAGGGGGCATCGAACACTGAAGCTTTCTTT.

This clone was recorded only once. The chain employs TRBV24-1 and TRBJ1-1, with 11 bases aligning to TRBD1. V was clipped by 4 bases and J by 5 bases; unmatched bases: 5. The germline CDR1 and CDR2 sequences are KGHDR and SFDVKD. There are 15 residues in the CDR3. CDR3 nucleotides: TGTGCCACCAGTGACGGACAGGGGGCGAAGACTGAAGCTTTCTTT. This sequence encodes CATSDGQGAKTEAFF.

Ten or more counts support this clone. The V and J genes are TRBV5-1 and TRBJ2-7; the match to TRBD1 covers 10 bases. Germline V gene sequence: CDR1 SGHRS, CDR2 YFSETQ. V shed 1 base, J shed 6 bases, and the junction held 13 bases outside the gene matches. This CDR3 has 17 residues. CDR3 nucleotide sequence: TGCGCCAGCAGCTTGAATGTGGCGATGACAGGGGGCGGCGAGCAGTACTTC. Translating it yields CASSLNVAMTGGGEQYF.

Here the CDR3 reads CASSQALGQGSTEAFF. CDR3 DNA sequence: TGTGCCAGCAGCCAAGCTCTCGGACAGGGGAGCACTGAAGCTTTCTTT. The V call is TRBV3-1 (or the pseudogene TRBV3-2), the J call TRBJ1-1, with 9 bases lining up with TRBD1. Germline CDR1 and CDR2: LGHDT and YNNKEL (reference sequence). V dropped 1 base and J dropped 4; count of bases not matched to a gene: 7. The CDR3 is 16 amino acids.

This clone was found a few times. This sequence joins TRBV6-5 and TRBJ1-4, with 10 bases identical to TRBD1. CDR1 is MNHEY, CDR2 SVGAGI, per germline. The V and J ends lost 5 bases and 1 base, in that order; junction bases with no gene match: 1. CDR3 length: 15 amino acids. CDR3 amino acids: CASSRTGGTNEKLFF. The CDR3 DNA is TGTGCCAGCAGTCGGACAGGGGGAACTAATGAAAAACTGTTTTTT.

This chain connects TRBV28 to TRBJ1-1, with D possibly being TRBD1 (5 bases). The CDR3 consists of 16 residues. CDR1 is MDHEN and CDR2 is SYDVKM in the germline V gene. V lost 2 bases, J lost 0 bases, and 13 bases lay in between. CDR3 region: CASSLPRTRLNTEAFF. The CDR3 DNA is TGTGCCAGCAGTTTACCTAGGACACGCCTGAACACTGAAGCTTTCTTT. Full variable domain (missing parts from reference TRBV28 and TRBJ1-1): DVKVTQSSRYLVKRTGEKVFLECVQDMDHENMFWYRQDPGLGLRLIYFSYDVKMKEKGDIPEGYSVSREKKERFSLILESASTNQTSMYLCASSLPRTRLNTEAFFGQGTRLTVV.

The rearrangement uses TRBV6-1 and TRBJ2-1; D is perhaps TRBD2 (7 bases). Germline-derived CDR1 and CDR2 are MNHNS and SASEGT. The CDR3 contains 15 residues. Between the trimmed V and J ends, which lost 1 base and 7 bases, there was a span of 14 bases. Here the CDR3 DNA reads TGTGCCAGCAGTGAAGGGGGGGGCCTTAGGAATGAGCAGTTCTTC. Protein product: CASSEGGGLRNEQFF.